These T cell receptor beta chains were read from a single sample in a study of cytomegalovirus exposure and HLA in healthy donors. Sequenced by immunoSEQ multiplex PCR; TCRdb stores in-frame clones only, minus some. The data show over 150,000 clones, 70% to 80% seen once. What was sequenced was PBMCs. Receptors were obtained from a man aged 55 to 70 in good health and CMV-seronegative. Each CDR3 is given without its conserved first and last residue. The order of the fields is CDR3 protein, V gene, clone size, J gene. Only some rows state a clone size, as once, few, many or a class for expanded clones.

CDR3aa: ASSFDRGFGGELF
v_gene: TRBV5-6
abundance: -
j_gene: TRBJ2-2

CDR3aa: ASTSQSTEAF
v_gene: TRBV6-5
abundance: -
j_gene: TRBJ1-1

CDR3aa: ASRRNILGEKDIQY
v_gene: TRBV10-1
abundance: few
j_gene: TRBJ2-4

CDR3aa: ASQDWAGGLRETQY
v_gene: TRBV5-8
abundance: once
j_gene: TRBJ2-5

CDR3aa: ASSYGGTGEQY
v_gene: TRBV7-3
abundance: -
j_gene: TRBJ2-7

CDR3aa: ARTFSGTDTQY
v_gene: TRBV6-1
abundance: -
j_gene: TRBJ2-3

CDR3aa: AWRLAGAGETQY
v_gene: TRBV30
abundance: once
j_gene: TRBJ2-5

CDR3aa: ASSAGGMNTEAF
v_gene: TRBV28
abundance: -
j_gene: TRBJ1-1

CDR3aa: AGKPGLAGTGELF
v_gene: TRBV2
abundance: -
j_gene: TRBJ2-2

CDR3aa: ASRALAGGDTQY
v_gene: TRBV27
abundance: -
j_gene: TRBJ2-3

CDR3aa: ASSWSVGGPSTDTQY
v_gene: TRBV5-1
abundance: -
j_gene: TRBJ2-3

CDR3aa: ASSLSGPPMNTEAF
v_gene: TRBV27
abundance: -
j_gene: TRBJ1-1

CDR3aa: ASSSLGAIYEQY
v_gene: TRBV5-6
abundance: -
j_gene: TRBJ2-7

CDR3aa: ASSLSLGGQPQH
v_gene: TRBV28
abundance: -
j_gene: TRBJ1-5

CDR3aa: SVEGGHTDTQY
v_gene: TRBV29-1
abundance: -
j_gene: TRBJ2-3

CDR3aa: AWSLLQGRQETQY
v_gene: TRBV30
abundance: -
j_gene: TRBJ2-5

CDR3aa: ASSLRGGTPINEQF
v_gene: TRBV27
abundance: few
j_gene: TRBJ2-1

CDR3aa: ASSPTPGQGAPNYNEQF
v_gene: TRBV18
abundance: -
j_gene: TRBJ2-1

CDR3aa: ASSQGLYNEQF
v_gene: TRBV11-2
abundance: -
j_gene: TRBJ2-1

CDR3aa: ASSLEPGWQGPSYEQY
v_gene: TRBV7-9
abundance: -
j_gene: TRBJ2-7

CDR3aa: ASSLGGRGREKLF
v_gene: TRBV28
abundance: -
j_gene: TRBJ1-4

CDR3aa: ACSPPVREYYGYT
v_gene: TRBV5-5
abundance: -
j_gene: TRBJ1-2

CDR3aa: ASGLGGPGELF
v_gene: TRBV5-1
abundance: -
j_gene: TRBJ2-2

CDR3aa: ASSWQSGGRETQY
v_gene: TRBV5-1
abundance: -
j_gene: TRBJ2-5

CDR3aa: AWSSSADTQY
v_gene: TRBV30
abundance: -
j_gene: TRBJ2-3

CDR3aa: ASSLVGGGGTEAF
v_gene: TRBV7-2
abundance: -
j_gene: TRBJ1-1

CDR3aa: ASSWGLAGVYEQY
v_gene: TRBV27
abundance: -
j_gene: TRBJ2-7

CDR3aa: ASSLNLGQGQHEQY
v_gene: TRBV11-2
abundance: -
j_gene: TRBJ2-7

CDR3aa: ASSPPGQGGTDTQY
v_gene: TRBV6-6
abundance: once
j_gene: TRBJ2-3

CDR3aa: ASSFAGVNTGELF
v_gene: TRBV28
abundance: few
j_gene: TRBJ2-2

CDR3aa: ASSYGGYTGELF
v_gene: TRBV6-5
abundance: -
j_gene: TRBJ2-2

CDR3aa: ASSHLTQLREVPGELF
v_gene: TRBV4-1
abundance: few
j_gene: TRBJ2-2

CDR3aa: ASSSSLAGGYNEQF
v_gene: TRBV7-2
abundance: once
j_gene: TRBJ2-1

CDR3aa: ASSFPGGVGSYNSPLH
v_gene: TRBV28
abundance: -
j_gene: TRBJ1-6

CDR3aa: ASSYAGSSGNTIY
v_gene: TRBV6-5
abundance: -
j_gene: TRBJ1-3

CDR3aa: ASSLRGGEKLF
v_gene: TRBV4-1
abundance: few
j_gene: TRBJ1-4

CDR3aa: ASSVGSSGEGEQF
v_gene: TRBV9
abundance: few
j_gene: TRBJ2-1

CDR3aa: ASSLVGGGEQF
v_gene: TRBV5-1
abundance: -
j_gene: TRBJ2-1

CDR3aa: ASSEYAGLANQPQH
v_gene: TRBV6-1
abundance: -
j_gene: TRBJ1-5

CDR3aa: ASSSGQGYTQY
v_gene: TRBV5-1
abundance: -
j_gene: TRBJ2-3

CDR3aa: ASGIGAGNEQF
v_gene: TRBV12-5
abundance: -
j_gene: TRBJ2-1

CDR3aa: ASTRGAKGSGELF
v_gene: TRBV6-5
abundance: once
j_gene: TRBJ2-2